This TCR beta chain was obtained from a study of blood T cell repertoires in COVID-19. Profiling relied on immunoSEQ multiplex PCR, and the TCRdb table lists in-frame clones only, not all of them. The table shows 65,000 to 85,000 clones, with 75% to 90% occurring only once. Germline lookup yields CDR1 MNHEY and CDR2 SVGEGT. V trimming: 5 bases; J trimming: 8 bases; junction bases outside the gene matches: 8. There are 14 residues in the CDR3. The rearrangement joins TRBV6-2 or TRBV6-3 to TRBJ1-5, with 8 bases fitting TRBD1. This sequence was found in a middle-aged man with active COVID-19. The specimen was peripheral blood. CDR3: CASSRGQGGEPQHF. DNA of the CDR3: TGTGCCAGCAGTCGCGGACAGGGTGGAGAGCCCCAGCATTTT.